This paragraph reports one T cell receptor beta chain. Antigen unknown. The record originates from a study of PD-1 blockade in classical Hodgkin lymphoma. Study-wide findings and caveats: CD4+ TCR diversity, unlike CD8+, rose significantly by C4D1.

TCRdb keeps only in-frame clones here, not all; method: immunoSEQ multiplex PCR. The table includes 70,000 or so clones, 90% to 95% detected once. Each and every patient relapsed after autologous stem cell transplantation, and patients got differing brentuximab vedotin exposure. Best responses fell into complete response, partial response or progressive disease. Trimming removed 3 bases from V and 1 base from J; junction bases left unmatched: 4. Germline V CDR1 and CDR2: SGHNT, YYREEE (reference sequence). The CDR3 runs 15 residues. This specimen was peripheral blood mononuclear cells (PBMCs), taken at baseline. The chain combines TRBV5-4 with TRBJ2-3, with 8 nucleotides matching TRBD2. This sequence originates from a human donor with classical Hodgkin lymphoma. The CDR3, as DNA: TGTGCCAGCAGCTCGGCGGGGGGCCGCACAGATACGCAGTATTTT. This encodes CASSSAGGRTDTQYF.